One sample yielded the 2 T cell receptor beta chains listed below, sequenced in a study of T cell responses to AZD1222 COVID-19 vaccine. Measured with immunoSEQ multiplex PCR; TCRdb has only the in-frame clones, and not every one. The sample carries about 140,000 clones, 90% to 95% recorded once. Source: peripheral blood, taken 28 days after the second AZD1222 dose. All receptors come from an adult who received the AZD1222 COVID-19 vaccine.

This clone was recorded a few times. The V gene is TRBV6-5, the J gene TRBJ1-2; D is unclear. The CDR3 covers 14 residues. The germline V gene has CDR1 MNHEY and CDR2 SVGAGI. V lost 5 bases, J lost 0 bases, and 10 bases lay in between. The CDR3 sequence: CASSTEPSNYGYTF. The DNA of the CDR3 is TGTGCCAGCAGTACAGAACCCTCTAACTATGGCTACACCTTC.

The chain has TRBV28 and TRBJ1-3; no firm D call. CDR3 size: 13 residues. Germline V gene data show CDR1 as MDHEN and CDR2 as SYDVKM. V gave up 11 bases and J gave up 0 bases, with 11 bases separating them. In DNA, the CDR3 is TGTGCCGTGGCCTTCCCCTCTGGAAACACCATATATTTT. It yields the protein CAVAFPSGNTIYF.